This TCR beta chain appears in the sequencing data of a study of blood T cells in healthy people across ages. Study information: About one barcoded beta molecule was captured per two T cells (by template switching).

Findings of the study overall: Those diversity estimates obtained from one million T cells were thought to be underestimates. Roughly linear age-related decline in beta diversity appeared, significant by age 40. Across samples, TCR beta diversity tracked strongly with naive T cell percentage.

Trimming pared 4 bases from V and 0 bases from J, leaving 29 bases between. CDR1 is SGHDT, CDR2 YYEEEE, per germline. This CDR3 is built from 21 residues. As for this clonotype: Its antigen remains unidentified.

With a J-beta primer mix and a sample-barcoded 5' primer, a second PCR ran about 6 to 11 cycles. In TCRdb, the 5' RACE reads were re-called with MiXCR into one record per CDR3 protein. The top ten hold around a sixth of the sample, which has over 550,000 distinct CDR3 sequences, under 30% seen once. The receptor comes from a woman older than 75 in good health. The chain joins TRBV5-6 to TRBJ2-1; unclear D gene. The source material was blood. CDR3 sequence: CASSPPKNKRSPLTSYNEQFF. The CDR3 nucleotides are TGTGCCAGCAGCCCCCCTAAAAACAAACGGTCACCTTTAACCTCCTACAATGAGCAGTTCTTC.